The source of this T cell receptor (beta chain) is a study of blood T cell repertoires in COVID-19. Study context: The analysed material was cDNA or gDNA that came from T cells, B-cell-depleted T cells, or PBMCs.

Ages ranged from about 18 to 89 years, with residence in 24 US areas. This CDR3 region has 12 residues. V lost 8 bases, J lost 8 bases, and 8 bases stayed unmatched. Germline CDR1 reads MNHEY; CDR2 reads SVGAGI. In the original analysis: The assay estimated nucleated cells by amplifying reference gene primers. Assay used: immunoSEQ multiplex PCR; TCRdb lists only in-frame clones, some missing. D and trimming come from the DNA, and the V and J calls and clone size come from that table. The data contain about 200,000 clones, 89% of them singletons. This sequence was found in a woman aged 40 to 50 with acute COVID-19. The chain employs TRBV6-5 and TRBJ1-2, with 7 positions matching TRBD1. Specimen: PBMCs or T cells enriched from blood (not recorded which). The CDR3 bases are TGTGCCAGCGTGCGGACAGGCGGAGGCTACACCTTC. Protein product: CASVRTGGGYTF.